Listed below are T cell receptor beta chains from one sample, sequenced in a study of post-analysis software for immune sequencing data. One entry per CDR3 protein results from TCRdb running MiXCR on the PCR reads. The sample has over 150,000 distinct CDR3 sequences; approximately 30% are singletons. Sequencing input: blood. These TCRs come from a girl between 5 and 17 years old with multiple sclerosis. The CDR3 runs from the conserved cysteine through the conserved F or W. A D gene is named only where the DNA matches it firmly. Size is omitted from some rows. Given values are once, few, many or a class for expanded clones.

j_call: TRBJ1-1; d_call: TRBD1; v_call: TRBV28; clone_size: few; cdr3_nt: TGTGCCAGCAGTCCCCTTCGGACAGGGGCTGAAGCTTTCTTT; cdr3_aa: CASSPLRTGAEAFF
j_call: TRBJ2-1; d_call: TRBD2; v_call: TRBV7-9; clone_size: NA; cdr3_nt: TGTGCCAGCAGCCGAAGACGTCTAGCGGGGGATTACAATGAGCAGTTCTTC; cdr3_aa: CASSRRRLAGDYNEQFF
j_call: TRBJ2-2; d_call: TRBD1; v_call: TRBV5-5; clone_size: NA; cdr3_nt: TGTGCCAGCAGCTTGTGGCAGGGGGTTGTCGGGGAGCTGTTTTTT; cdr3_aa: CASSLWQGVVGELFF
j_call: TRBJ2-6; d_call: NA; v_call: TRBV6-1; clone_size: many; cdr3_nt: TGTGCCAGCAGTGTAAGGGACTTAGTCATCGCGACGGGGGCCAACGTCCTGACTTTC; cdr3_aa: CASSVRDLVIATGANVLTF
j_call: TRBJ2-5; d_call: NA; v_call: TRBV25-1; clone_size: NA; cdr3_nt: TGTGCCAGCAGTGAAGGAGGGGGCAAGGAGACCCAGTACTTC; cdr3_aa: CASSEGGGKETQYF
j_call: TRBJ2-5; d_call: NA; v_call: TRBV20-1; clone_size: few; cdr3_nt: TGCAGTGCTAGGTACTTAGGACAAGAGACCCAGTACTTC; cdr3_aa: CSARYLGQETQYF
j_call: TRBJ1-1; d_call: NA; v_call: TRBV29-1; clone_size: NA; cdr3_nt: TGCAGCGCTCTAACAGGGAGTAGCACTGAAGCTTTCTTT; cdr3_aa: CSALTGSSTEAFF
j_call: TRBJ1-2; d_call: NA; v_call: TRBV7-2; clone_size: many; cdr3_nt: TGTGCCAGCAGCTTAGACCAGGGACGGGACTATGGCTACACCTTC; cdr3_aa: CASSLDQGRDYGYTF
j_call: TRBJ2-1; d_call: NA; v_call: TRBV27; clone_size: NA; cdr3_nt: TGTGCCAGCATCCTCATAGGGGGTTACAATGAGCAGTTCTTC; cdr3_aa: CASILIGGYNEQFF
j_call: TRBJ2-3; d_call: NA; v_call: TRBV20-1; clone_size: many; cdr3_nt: TGCGGAATACGCCGGGCCCCTGATCGCACAGATACGCAGTATTTT; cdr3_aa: CGIRRAPDRTDTQYF
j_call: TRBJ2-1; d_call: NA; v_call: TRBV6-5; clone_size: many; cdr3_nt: TGTGCCAGCAGTTACTCGGCCTCGAATGGCGAGCAGTTCTTC; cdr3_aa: CASSYSASNGEQFF
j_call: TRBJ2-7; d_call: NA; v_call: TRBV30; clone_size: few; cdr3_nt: TGTGCCTGGAGTGTTGGTGGCAGCTCCTACGAGCAGTACTTC; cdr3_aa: CAWSVGGSSYEQYF
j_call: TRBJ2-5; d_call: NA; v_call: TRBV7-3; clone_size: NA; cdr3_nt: TGTGCCAGCAGCTTCGACTCTCCCGGGGAGCAGTACTTC; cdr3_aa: CASSFDSPGEQYF
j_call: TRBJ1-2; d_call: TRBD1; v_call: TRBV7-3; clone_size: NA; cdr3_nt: TGTGCCAGCAGCGCGAATCCGACAGGGGACGGCTACACCTTC; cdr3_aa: CASSANPTGDGYTF
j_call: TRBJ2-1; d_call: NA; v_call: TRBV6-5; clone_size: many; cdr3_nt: TGTGCCAGCAGTTACGGGCCTAATGGGAGAAACAATGAGCAGTTCTTC; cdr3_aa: CASSYGPNGRNNEQFF
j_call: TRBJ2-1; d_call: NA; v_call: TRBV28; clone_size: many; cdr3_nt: TGTGCCAGCAGTTTCCTCACACAGGGAAATGAGCAGTTCTTC; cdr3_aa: CASSFLTQGNEQFF
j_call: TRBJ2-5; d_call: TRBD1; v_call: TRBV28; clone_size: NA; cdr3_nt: TGTGCCAGCAGTTTAACGACAGGGGGCATATCTAGCCGGCAGTACTTC; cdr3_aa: CASSLTTGGISSRQYF
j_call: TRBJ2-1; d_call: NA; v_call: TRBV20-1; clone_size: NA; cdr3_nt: TGCAGTGTTTCCTCGGGGGACTCCTACAATGAGCAGTTCTTC; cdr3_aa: CSVSSGDSYNEQFF
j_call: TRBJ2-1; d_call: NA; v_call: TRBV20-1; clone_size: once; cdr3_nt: TGCAGTGCTAGAACCGACAGTGAGTACAATGAGCAGTTCTTC; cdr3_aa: CSARTDSEYNEQFF
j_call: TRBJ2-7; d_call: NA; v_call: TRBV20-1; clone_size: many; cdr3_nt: TGCAGTGCCGCACAGCGTGCCGAGCAGTACTTC; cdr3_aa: CSAAQRAEQYF
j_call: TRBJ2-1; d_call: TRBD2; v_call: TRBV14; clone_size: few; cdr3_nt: TGTGCCAGCAGCCCAAGAACGGGAGGTTCCTACAATGAGCAGTTCTTC; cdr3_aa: CASSPRTGGSYNEQFF